This T cell receptor (beta chain) is from a study of T cell repertoires in cytomegalovirus infection. Study overall: Indicated by public TCR beta signatures were CMV infection and matching HLA type.

Trimming cost V 4 bases and J 4 bases, with 11 bases left between them. Germline-derived CDR1 and CDR2 are SGHVS and FNYEAQ. This CDR3 contains 14 residues. The study, taken as a whole, reports: Frequencies of public TCR beta families were cumulated, and this identified carriers of CMV plus the relevant HLA.

TCRdb re-called the reads through MiXCR, storing one row per CDR3 protein. The sample consists of approximately 1,000,000 distinct CDR3 sequences, about 33% of them appearing once. The table lists this clonotype with many counts. No antigen is known for it. The rearrangement joins TRBV7-6 to TRBJ2-1; tentative D call: TRBD1 (5 bases). The source was cultured CD8+ T cells from PBMCs, collected from culture after CMV antigen stimulation. This receptor was obtained from a human donor in good health (CMV status not recorded). Some clones in this sample may be carry-over from other donors' samples. The CDR3: CASSSTVGYNEQFF. The CDR3 region has the DNA TGTGCCAGCAGCTCGACAGTCGGGTACAATGAGCAGTTCTTC.